This is a list of T cell receptor beta chains from one sample in a study of blood T cell repertoires in COVID-19. Profiling relied on immunoSEQ multiplex PCR, and the TCRdb table lists in-frame clones only, not all of them. Altogether approximately 300,000 clones are present, around 90% being singletons, with the ten largest covering 1%. The source material was peripheral blood. Every receptor here comes from a man aged 50-59 years with active or convalescent COVID-19. CDR3s include the opening cysteine and the closing phenylalanine or tryptophan. The D gene is left open where the match is weak. Clone size is not always given. Where it is, it says once, few, many or a class for expanded clones.

v_gene	abundance	j_gene	d_gene	CDR3nt	CDR3aa
TRBV28	NA	TRBJ1-2	NA	TGTGCCAGCAGTTTAACTGGGACAAAAGGCTACACCTTC	CASSLTGTKGYTF
TRBV5-6	once	TRBJ1-2	TRBD1	TGTGCCAGCAGCCGAGGGGGCGGGGGCTACACCTTC	CASSRGGGGYTF
TRBV14	NA	TRBJ1-4	NA	TGTGCCAGCAGCCAATTGCGTGAAAAACTGTTTTTT	CASSQLREKLFF
TRBV10-3	NA	TRBJ1-2	TRBD1	TGTGCCATCACCGGACAGGGTAGCTATGGCTACACCTTC	CAITGQGSYGYTF
TRBV7-8	NA	TRBJ1-2	TRBD1	TGTGCCAGCAGCTTAGAGGACAGGGGGAAGGTCGGCTACACCTTC	CASSLEDRGKVGYTF
TRBV18	NA	TRBJ2-5	TRBD2	TGTGCCAGCTCACCAAATGGCGGGGGGGGCCAAGAGACCCAGTACTTC	CASSPNGGGGQETQYF
TRBV4-2	NA	TRBJ2-1	NA	TGTGCCAGCAGCCCCGAGGAAATACCCCGGGACAATGAGCAGTTCTTC	CASSPEEIPRDNEQFF
TRBV2	NA	TRBJ2-1	TRBD2	TGTGCCAGCAACGGTATAGCGGGGGGTTTCAATGAGCAGTTCTTC	CASNGIAGGFNEQFF
TRBV9	NA	TRBJ1-1	NA	TGTGCCAGCAGCGGACGCACAGGGTTAGACACTGAAGCTTTCTTT	CASSGRTGLDTEAFF
TRBV9	NA	TRBJ2-1	TRBD2	TGTGCCAGCAGCGTTGGGATAGCGGGAGGCAGAGATGAGCAGTTCTTC	CASSVGIAGGRDEQFF
TRBV2	once	TRBJ1-2	NA	TGTGCCAGCAGTGAGCGGGCCGCCGGAGGCTACACCTTC	CASSERAAGGYTF
TRBV6-5	NA	TRBJ1-1	NA	TGTGCCAGCAGTTCGGTCGACAGTTCCGGGACTGAAGCTTTCTTT	CASSSVDSSGTEAFF
TRBV19	NA	TRBJ2-2	NA	TGTGCCAGTACCCCAGGGACTCCGAACACCGGGGAGCTGTTTTTT	CASTPGTPNTGELFF